This paragraph covers one T cell receptor beta chain sequence. Antigen unknown. The data are from a study of beta chain features in type 1 diabetes. As every portion of the isolated RNA was reverse transcribed, the sequencing read expressed TCRB transcripts. Measured with immunoSEQ multiplex PCR; TCRdb has only the in-frame clones, and not every one. The table shows hundreds of thousands of clones, with roughly 11% occurring only once. Trimming pared 2 bases from V and 9 bases from J, leaving 11 bases between. Looked up from germline, CDR1 is KGHSH and CDR2 is LQKENI. The CDR3 runs to 13 residues. Study findings and constraints: A greater similarity of naive, central memory and Treg TCRB repertoires was seen among patients than among healthy donors. Across all four CD4+ subsets, people with type 1 diabetes showed modestly shorter TCRB CDR3s.

Central memory, naive, regulatory and stem cell-like memory CD4+ cells were sorted by CD45RO/CCR7/CD25/CD127/CD95/CD27. This TCR was recovered from a man under 40 with type 1 diabetes. V gene TRBV18 combines with J gene TRBJ2-1; tentative D call: TRBD2 (5 bases). The specimen was naive CD4+ T cells from blood. The CDR3 spells CASSPSGRGEQFF. CDR3 sequence (DNA): TGTGCCAGCTCACCAAGTGGGAGAGGTGAGCAGTTCTTC.